The clone carrying this TCR beta chain was seen a handful of times. What it binds is not known. The ends were cut back, 4 bases at V and 8 bases at J, with 9 bases in the middle. The CDR3 length is 12 residues. CDR1 is DFQATT, CDR2 SNEGSKA, per germline (reference sequence). The data are from a study of T-cell memory formation after mild COVID-19. Study results and limitations: While clones contracting from day 15 to 85 were balanced between CD4 and CD8, later expanders leaned CD4+.

TCR alpha and TCR beta cDNA libraries carrying sample barcodes and UMIs were produced by 5'RACE using constant-segment primers. One entry per CDR3 protein results from TCRdb running MiXCR on the 5' RACE reads. The sample lists 400,000 to 500,000 distinct CDR3 sequences; 20% were seen once. The sample comprised PBMCs or a T cell subset sorted from them (not recorded which). This TCR was sampled from an adult woman who had mild COVID-19 (a few samples of this study predate the infection). Cell type and time point are not known. This chain uses TRBV20-1 with TRBJ1-6; no clear D. CDR3 residues: CSAISGDSPLHF. CDR3 DNA sequence: TGCAGTGCTATATCCGGGGATTCACCCCTCCACTTT.